These T cell receptor beta chains were read from a single sample in a study of shared clonotypes between healthy human individuals. Profiled with immunoSEQ multiplex PCR; TCRdb holds only in-frame clones, not every one. The repertoire holds roughly 570,000 clones, with more than 95% as singletons. The sample taken for sequencing was naive CD8+ T cells sorted from blood. These receptors originate from a man aged 30-40 years in good health. CDR3s include the opening cysteine and the closing phenylalanine or tryptophan. A D gene is named only where the DNA matches it firmly. Expanded clones get a size class; other rows say once, few or many, or leave the size out.

abundance: NA; len: 14; d_gene: NA; v_gene: TRBV4-1; j_gene: TRBJ2-5; CDR3nt: TGCGCCAGCAGCTCCCGACAGGAGCAAGAGACCCAGTACTTC; CDR3aa: CASSSRQEQETQYF
abundance: once; len: 18; d_gene: TRBD2; v_gene: TRBV29-1; j_gene: TRBJ2-7; CDR3nt: TGCAGCGTTGAAGGAGCCGCTAGCGGGAGATTGAGCCCCTACGAGCAGTACTTC; CDR3aa: CSVEGAASGRLSPYEQYF
abundance: NA; len: 12; d_gene: TRBD1; v_gene: TRBV5-1; j_gene: TRBJ1-1; CDR3nt: TGCGCCAGCTCTGGACAGGGGGATGAAGCTTTCTTT; CDR3aa: CASSGQGDEAFF
abundance: NA; len: 12; d_gene: NA; v_gene: TRBV18; j_gene: TRBJ2-2; CDR3nt: TGTGCCAGCTCAGGGTCCACCGGGGAGCTGTTTTTT; CDR3aa: CASSGSTGELFF
abundance: NA; len: 17; d_gene: TRBD2; v_gene: TRBV7-9; j_gene: TRBJ2-5; CDR3nt: TGTGCCAGCAGCCGGACGACTAGCGGGAGGGCCCGGGAGACCCAGTACTTC; CDR3aa: CASSRTTSGRARETQYF
abundance: once; len: 13; d_gene: TRBD1; v_gene: TRBV2; j_gene: TRBJ2-5; CDR3nt: TGTGCCAGCAGGGACAGGGTTGTTGAGACCCAGTACTTC; CDR3aa: CASRDRVVETQYF
abundance: NA; len: 15; d_gene: TRBD2; v_gene: TRBV6-5; j_gene: TRBJ2-7; CDR3nt: TGTGCCAGCAGTTGGGGGCGGGAGGGCTCCTACGAGCAGTACTTC; CDR3aa: CASSWGREGSYEQYF
abundance: NA; len: 14; d_gene: TRBD1; v_gene: TRBV7-7; j_gene: TRBJ2-7; CDR3nt: TGTGCTAGCAGCCTAGGACAGGGTAACTACGAGCAGTACTTC; CDR3aa: CASSLGQGNYEQYF
abundance: NA; len: 14; d_gene: NA; v_gene: TRBV10-3; j_gene: TRBJ2-7; CDR3nt: TGTGCCATCAGTGACCCCAGGGGGGGATACGAGCAGTACTTC; CDR3aa: CAISDPRGGYEQYF
abundance: NA; len: 14; d_gene: NA; v_gene: TRBV7-9; j_gene: TRBJ1-1; CDR3nt: TGTGCCAGCAGCTTAGTCCGGACTAACACTGAAGCTTTCTTT; CDR3aa: CASSLVRTNTEAFF
abundance: NA; len: 13; d_gene: NA; v_gene: TRBV7-9; j_gene: TRBJ2-7; CDR3nt: TGTGCCAGCAGCTTGTACAGCCACTACGAGCAGTACTTC; CDR3aa: CASSLYSHYEQYF
abundance: once; len: 16; d_gene: TRBD2; v_gene: TRBV11-3; j_gene: TRBJ2-3; CDR3nt: TGTGCCAGCAGCGCCTCAGGTCTAGCGGTCACAGATACGCAGTATTTT; CDR3aa: CASSASGLAVTDTQYF
abundance: NA; len: 15; d_gene: NA; v_gene: TRBV27; j_gene: TRBJ2-7; CDR3nt: TGTGCCAGCAGTTTATTAGGGGGGGACGGCTACGAGCAGTACTTC; CDR3aa: CASSLLGGDGYEQYF
abundance: NA; len: 14; d_gene: TRBD1; v_gene: TRBV19; j_gene: TRBJ2-1; CDR3nt: TGTGCCATTGGAACAGGGGGCGGGTACAATGAGCAGTTCTTC; CDR3aa: CAIGTGGGYNEQFF
abundance: NA; len: 15; d_gene: TRBD2; v_gene: TRBV4-2; j_gene: TRBJ2-1; CDR3nt: TGTGCCAGCAGCCACGGGACTAGCGGGACGGATGAGCAGTTCTTC; CDR3aa: CASSHGTSGTDEQFF
abundance: NA; len: 17; d_gene: TRBD1; v_gene: TRBV4-1; j_gene: TRBJ2-7; CDR3nt: TGCGCCAGCAGCCAAGCCTGGACAGGGGACGTCGGCTACGAGCAGTACTTC; CDR3aa: CASSQAWTGDVGYEQYF
abundance: NA; len: 17; d_gene: NA; v_gene: TRBV11-2; j_gene: TRBJ2-1; CDR3nt: TGTGCCAGCAGCTTAAAGTACCGGGACGGGCTCTACAATGAGCAGTTCTTC; CDR3aa: CASSLKYRDGLYNEQFF
abundance: NA; len: 13; d_gene: NA; v_gene: TRBV11-3; j_gene: TRBJ2-1; CDR3nt: TGTGCCAGCAGCTTAGCCCTGGGCAATGAGCAGTTCTTC; CDR3aa: CASSLALGNEQFF
abundance: NA; len: 11; d_gene: NA; v_gene: TRBV27; j_gene: TRBJ1-2; CDR3nt: TGTGCCACTGGGCCCCTCGGTGGCTACACCTTC; CDR3aa: CATGPLGGYTF
abundance: once; len: 14; d_gene: TRBD2; v_gene: TRBV27; j_gene: TRBJ2-1; CDR3nt: TGTGCCAGCAGCCCGGGGGGCTCCTACAATGAGCAGTTCTTC; CDR3aa: CASSPGGSYNEQFF
abundance: NA; len: 12; d_gene: NA; v_gene: TRBV9; j_gene: TRBJ1-1; CDR3nt: TGTGCCAGCAGCACCCGGGAGACTGAAGCTTTCTTT; CDR3aa: CASSTRETEAFF
abundance: NA; len: 16; d_gene: TRBD1; v_gene: TRBV5-1; j_gene: TRBJ1-4; CDR3nt: TGCGCCAGCAGCTCTATACCGGGACAGGGGGGTGAAAAACTGTTTTTT; CDR3aa: CASSSIPGQGGEKLFF
abundance: NA; len: 13; d_gene: NA; v_gene: TRBV7-9; j_gene: TRBJ1-4; CDR3nt: TGTGCCAGCACTGGGACGGGGAATGAAAAACTGTTTTTT; CDR3aa: CASTGTGNEKLFF
abundance: NA; len: 10; d_gene: NA; v_gene: TRBV20-1; j_gene: TRBJ1-2; CDR3nt: TGCAGTGCTAGAGACCCTGGCTACACCTTC; CDR3aa: CSARDPGYTF
abundance: once; len: 15; d_gene: NA; v_gene: TRBV28; j_gene: TRBJ2-6; CDR3nt: TGTGCCAGCAGTCCTAGGGTGTTTGGGGCCAACGTCCTGACTTTC; CDR3aa: CASSPRVFGANVLTF
abundance: NA; len: 16; d_gene: NA; v_gene: TRBV4-3; j_gene: TRBJ1-5; CDR3nt: TGCGCCAGCAGCCAAGATGTGGCGGGGTTCAATCAGCCCCAGCATTTT; CDR3aa: CASSQDVAGFNQPQHF
abundance: NA; len: 13; d_gene: NA; v_gene: TRBV7-9; j_gene: TRBJ2-7; CDR3nt: TGTGCCAGCAGGCCTAGCGCTGGCTACGAGCAGTACTTC; CDR3aa: CASRPSAGYEQYF
abundance: NA; len: 13; d_gene: NA; v_gene: TRBV7-6; j_gene: TRBJ2-1; CDR3nt: TGTGCCAGCAGCGAGGGGGAGTACAATGAGCAGTTCTTC; CDR3aa: CASSEGEYNEQFF
abundance: NA; len: 16; d_gene: NA; v_gene: TRBV5-1; j_gene: TRBJ2-2; CDR3nt: TGCGCCAGCAGCTTGGGCAAGGTCCCCAGAGCCGGGGAGCTGTTTTTT; CDR3aa: CASSLGKVPRAGELFF
abundance: NA; len: 16; d_gene: TRBD2; v_gene: TRBV5-1; j_gene: TRBJ2-5; CDR3nt: TGCGCCAGCAGCCCAGGGACTAGCGGGAGAGTAGAGACCCAGTACTTC; CDR3aa: CASSPGTSGRVETQYF
abundance: NA; len: 13; d_gene: NA; v_gene: TRBV7-9; j_gene: TRBJ2-7; CDR3nt: TGTGCCAGCAGCTTAGGCGCCGGAGGCGAGCAGTACTTC; CDR3aa: CASSLGAGGEQYF
abundance: NA; len: 14; d_gene: TRBD2; v_gene: TRBV13; j_gene: TRBJ2-7; CDR3nt: TGTGCCAGCAGCTTAGAGATGGAGCGGGACCGAACGTACTTC; CDR3aa: CASSLEMERDRTYF
abundance: NA; len: 15; d_gene: NA; v_gene: TRBV10-2; j_gene: TRBJ2-5; CDR3nt: TGCGCCAGCAGTGAGGGTACCAAAACTGGAGAGACCCAGTACTTC; CDR3aa: CASSEGTKTGETQYF
abundance: NA; len: 15; d_gene: NA; v_gene: TRBV4-1; j_gene: TRBJ1-1; CDR3nt: TGCGCCAGCAGCCAAAACCCAGGAGATAACACTGAAGCTTTCTTT; CDR3aa: CASSQNPGDNTEAFF
abundance: NA; len: 15; d_gene: NA; v_gene: TRBV5-1; j_gene: TRBJ2-2; CDR3nt: TGCGCCAGCAGCCCCTTTGTCAGCGGAACTGGGGAGCTGTTTTTT; CDR3aa: CASSPFVSGTGELFF
abundance: NA; len: 14; d_gene: NA; v_gene: TRBV27; j_gene: TRBJ2-3; CDR3nt: TGTGCCAGCAGTCCGGGACACAGCACAGATACGCAGTATTTT; CDR3aa: CASSPGHSTDTQYF
abundance: NA; len: 15; d_gene: NA; v_gene: TRBV27; j_gene: TRBJ1-2; CDR3nt: TGTGCCAGCAGTTACAACTCGGACGGTTCGAATGGCTACACCTTC; CDR3aa: CASSYNSDGSNGYTF
abundance: few; len: 14; d_gene: TRBD1; v_gene: TRBV27; j_gene: TRBJ1-5; CDR3nt: TGTGCCAGCAGTCAACAGGGGTACAATCAGCCCCAGCATTTT; CDR3aa: CASSQQGYNQPQHF
abundance: NA; len: 13; d_gene: TRBD1; v_gene: TRBV7-9; j_gene: TRBJ2-7; CDR3nt: TGTGCCAGCAGCCCTCGACAGGGGTTCGAGCAGTACTTC; CDR3aa: CASSPRQGFEQYF
abundance: NA; len: 18; d_gene: TRBD2; v_gene: TRBV7-7; j_gene: TRBJ2-3; CDR3nt: TGTGCCAGCAGCCCTGGGGAGACTAGCGCCCCTAGCACAGATACGCAGTATTTT; CDR3aa: CASSPGETSAPSTDTQYF
abundance: once; len: 19; d_gene: TRBD2; v_gene: TRBV13; j_gene: TRBJ2-1; CDR3nt: TGTGCCAGCAGCTCCTCCCAGGGGCTAGCGGGAGACGGGTCCAATGAGCAGTTCTTC; CDR3aa: CASSSSQGLAGDGSNEQFF
abundance: NA; len: 15; d_gene: TRBD1; v_gene: TRBV4-1; j_gene: TRBJ1-5; CDR3nt: TGCGCCAGCAGCCAAGGACAGGGAAGTAATCAGCCCCAGCATTTT; CDR3aa: CASSQGQGSNQPQHF
abundance: NA; len: 14; d_gene: NA; v_gene: TRBV13; j_gene: TRBJ2-7; CDR3nt: TGTGCCAGCAGCATCCGGGACCCAAGCTACGAGCAGTACTTC; CDR3aa: CASSIRDPSYEQYF
abundance: NA; len: 12; d_gene: NA; v_gene: TRBV7-6; j_gene: TRBJ1-2; CDR3nt: TGTGCCAGCAGTTCGCCGGAGGGAGGCTACACCTTC; CDR3aa: CASSSPEGGYTF
abundance: once; len: 15; d_gene: NA; v_gene: TRBV27; j_gene: TRBJ1-4; CDR3nt: TGTGCCAGCAGTTTATCGGGGATACCTAATGAAAAACTGTTTTTT; CDR3aa: CASSLSGIPNEKLFF
abundance: NA; len: 16; d_gene: NA; v_gene: TRBV28; j_gene: TRBJ1-5; CDR3nt: TGTGCCAGCAGTGCCGCCCAGGGACACCCCAATCAGCCCCAGCATTTT; CDR3aa: CASSAAQGHPNQPQHF
abundance: NA; len: 17; d_gene: NA; v_gene: TRBV10-3; j_gene: TRBJ2-3; CDR3nt: TGTGCCATCAGTGAGTCGATGGAAATTGGGGGCACAGATACGCAGTATTTT; CDR3aa: CAISESMEIGGTDTQYF
abundance: NA; len: 13; d_gene: NA; v_gene: TRBV19; j_gene: TRBJ2-7; CDR3nt: TGTGCCAGTGCCGTGTCGGGAGACTACGAGCAGTACTTC; CDR3aa: CASAVSGDYEQYF
abundance: once; len: 15; d_gene: NA; v_gene: TRBV25-1; j_gene: TRBJ1-1; CDR3nt: TGTGCCAGCAGTGCTTCTCCTACGGGGGACACTGAAGCTTTCTTT; CDR3aa: CASSASPTGDTEAFF
abundance: NA; len: 12; d_gene: NA; v_gene: TRBV28; j_gene: TRBJ2-7; CDR3nt: TGTGCCAGCATTAAATCCTCCTACGAGCAGTACTTC; CDR3aa: CASIKSSYEQYF
abundance: NA; len: 14; d_gene: NA; v_gene: TRBV5-1; j_gene: TRBJ2-1; CDR3nt: TGCGCCAGCAGTTCCCTTTCTGCAATCGATGAGCAGTTCTTC; CDR3aa: CASSSLSAIDEQFF
abundance: once; len: 15; d_gene: TRBD1; v_gene: TRBV5-5; j_gene: TRBJ1-5; CDR3nt: TGTGCCAGCAGCCCCTCTAGACAGGGTAGGCAGCCCCAGCATTTT; CDR3aa: CASSPSRQGRQPQHF
abundance: NA; len: 15; d_gene: NA; v_gene: TRBV6-5; j_gene: TRBJ2-5; CDR3nt: TGTGCCAGCAGTTACGGGTCGGGAACTCAAGAGACCCAGTACTTC; CDR3aa: CASSYGSGTQETQYF
abundance: NA; len: 15; d_gene: TRBD2; v_gene: TRBV5-1; j_gene: TRBJ2-1; CDR3nt: TGCGCCAGCAGCTTGGGACTAGCGGGAGAGGCTGAGCAGTTCTTC; CDR3aa: CASSLGLAGEAEQFF
abundance: NA; len: 13; d_gene: NA; v_gene: TRBV27; j_gene: TRBJ2-7; CDR3nt: TGTGCCAGCGGCGTATCGGGTCCCTACGAGCAGTACTTC; CDR3aa: CASGVSGPYEQYF
abundance: NA; len: 18; d_gene: TRBD2; v_gene: TRBV7-6; j_gene: TRBJ2-7; CDR3nt: TGTGCCAGCAGCTTCACTAGCGGGAGGGCCAGTTCTTCCTACGAGCAGTACTTC; CDR3aa: CASSFTSGRASSSYEQYF
abundance: once; len: 13; d_gene: TRBD2; v_gene: TRBV5-4; j_gene: TRBJ2-7; CDR3nt: TGTGCCAGCAGCAACCTGGCGGGAGGTGAGCAGTACTTC; CDR3aa: CASSNLAGGEQYF
abundance: NA; len: 14; d_gene: NA; v_gene: TRBV27; j_gene: TRBJ2-5; CDR3nt: TGTGCCAGCAGCCTAAGGCCAGGTGAAGAGACCCAGTACTTC; CDR3aa: CASSLRPGEETQYF
abundance: NA; len: 14; d_gene: TRBD1; v_gene: TRBV9; j_gene: TRBJ1-1; CDR3nt: TGTGCCAGCAGCACCGCAGGGGGATGGACTGAAGCTTTCTTT; CDR3aa: CASSTAGGWTEAFF